These T cell receptor beta chains were read from a single sample in a study of blood T cells in healthy people across ages. From the 5' RACE reads, TCRdb called clonotypes with MiXCR, one entry per CDR3 protein. The repertoire holds about 510,000 distinct CDR3 sequences, with about 27% as singletons. The same data also contributed to another study, on T cells of mothers and their children.

What was sequenced was blood. The receptors shown here come from a boy between 2 and 10 years old in good health. Each CDR3 is given with its conserved first and last residue. A D gene is named only where the DNA matches it firmly. Clone size is given for some rows only: seen once, a few or many times, or a class if the clone is expanded.

V	J	D	size	DNA	CDR3
TRBV20-1	TRBJ2-5	NA	NA	TGCAGTGCTAGAGATACCCAGAAAGAGACCCAGTACTTC	CSARDTQKETQYF
TRBV20-1	TRBJ2-1	NA	few	TGCAGTGCTAGAGAGGGCGGACCCTCCTACAATGAGCAGTTCTTC	CSAREGGPSYNEQFF
TRBV28	TRBJ2-5	TRBD2	few	TGCAGGCGGTCAGTTACAGCGGGATTGGTAGTAGAGACCCAGTACTTC	CRRSVTAGLVVETQYF
TRBV29-1	TRBJ2-5	NA	few	TGCAGGGCGGGTCCAGAAGAGACCCAGTACTTC	CRAGPEETQYF
TRBV12-3/TRBV12-4	TRBJ1-3	NA	few	TGTGCCAGCAGAAAGGGGACGCCGGCTGGAAACACCATATATTTT	CASRKGTPAGNTIYF
TRBV18	TRBJ2-7	NA	NA	TGTGCCAGCTCACCGACAGACGCCTCCTACGAGCAGTACTTC	CASSPTDASYEQYF
TRBV12-3/TRBV12-4	TRBJ2-7	TRBD2	few	TGTGCCAGCATTGGGACTAGCGGGGAGCAGTACTTC	CASIGTSGEQYF
TRBV9	TRBJ1-1	NA	few	TGTGCCAGCAGCGTAGCCAGGGCGAACACTGAAGCTTTCTTT	CASSVARANTEAFF
TRBV7-2	TRBJ1-2	TRBD1	NA	TGTGCCAGCAGCTTAGCGCTAGAGGGGGCTGGCTACACCTTC	CASSLALEGAGYTF
TRBV4-3	TRBJ2-5	NA	NA	TGCGCCAGCAGCCAAGATCATGGACAGCAAGCACAAGAGACCCAGTACTTC	CASSQDHGQQAQETQYF
TRBV6-2/TRBV6-3	TRBJ2-5	NA	NA	TGTGCCAGCAATATACAGGGACGGGAGACCCAGTACTTC	CASNIQGRETQYF
TRBV6-4	TRBJ2-3	TRBD2	few	TGTGCCAGCAGTGATAGCGGGGGGGCAGATACGCAGTATTTT	CASSDSGGADTQYF
TRBV9	TRBJ2-5	NA	few	TGTGCCAGCAGCTTGAGCGGGGACAGTAGGACCCAGTACTTC	CASSLSGDSRTQYF
TRBV5-1	TRBJ2-3	NA	NA	TGCGCCAGCAGCTTGGAAGCGGGCAGGACAGATACGCAGTATTTT	CASSLEAGRTDTQYF
TRBV4-3	TRBJ2-4	NA	NA	TGCGCCAGCAGCCAAGATCTTGGTGGCGGGAAAAACATTCAGTACTTC	CASSQDLGGGKNIQYF
TRBV13	TRBJ2-7	TRBD2	few	TGTGCCAGCAGCGTGGGACTAGCGGGATTAGGCTCCTACGAGCAGTACTTC	CASSVGLAGLGSYEQYF
TRBV6-2/TRBV6-3	TRBJ2-1	NA	NA	TGTGCCAGCAAATTGAGGGGGAACCGTGGTAGGAATGAGCAGTTCTTC	CASKLRGNRGRNEQFF
TRBV10-3	TRBJ1-2	TRBD1	NA	TGTGCCATCAGCGGACAGGGGATTCGACGCTACACCTTC	CAISGQGIRRYTF
TRBV10-2	TRBJ1-6	TRBD1	NA	TGCGCCAGCAGTACACCCGGGACAGGGACTTCACCCCTCCACTTT	CASSTPGTGTSPLHF
TRBV3-1	TRBJ2-1	TRBD2	NA	TGTGCCAGCAGGGGACTAGCCGGCTACGAGCAGTTCTTC	CASRGLAGYEQFF
TRBV9	TRBJ2-1	NA	NA	TGTGCCAGCAGCGCCTCTTCCAGCGGGTTCGTCAATGAGCAGTTCTTC	CASSASSSGFVNEQFF
TRBV10-3	TRBJ2-6	NA	NA	TGTGCCATCAGCGACCAGACAGCTGGGGCCAACGTCCTGACTTTC	CAISDQTAGANVLTF
TRBV14	TRBJ1-6	NA	few	TGTGCCAGCAGCTCCCAAACGGCCTACTATAATTCACCCCTCCACTTT	CASSSQTAYYNSPLHF